This entry concerns a single TCR beta chain. The CDR3 sequence is 16 residues long. V was cut by 4 bases and J by 7 bases, with 21 bases left in between. Germline V gene sequence: CDR1 SGHVS, CDR2 FQNEAQ. This specimen comes from a study of blood T cell repertoires in COVID-19. About the study: Collection of acute and convalescent COVID-19 samples took place in the United States, Italy and Spain. Nucleic acid was either cDNA or gDNA, and it came from T cells, B-cell-depleted T cells, or PBMCs.

Libraries were prepared by immunoSEQ multiplex PCR; TCRdb keeps only in-frame clonotypes and omits some of them. Altogether some 350,000 clones are present, roughly nine tenths being singletons, with the ten largest covering approximately 1%. The rearrangement uses TRBV7-8 and TRBJ2-3; perhaps TRBD1 as D (8 bases). The specimen was PBMCs or T cells enriched from blood (not recorded which). The clonotype originates from a man in his late teens or twenties who had recovered from COVID-19. CDR3 in amino acids: CASSSTRTGRGNTQYF. CDR3 coding DNA: TGTGCCAGCAGCTCCACCAGGACAGGGAGGGGAAATACGCAGTATTTT.